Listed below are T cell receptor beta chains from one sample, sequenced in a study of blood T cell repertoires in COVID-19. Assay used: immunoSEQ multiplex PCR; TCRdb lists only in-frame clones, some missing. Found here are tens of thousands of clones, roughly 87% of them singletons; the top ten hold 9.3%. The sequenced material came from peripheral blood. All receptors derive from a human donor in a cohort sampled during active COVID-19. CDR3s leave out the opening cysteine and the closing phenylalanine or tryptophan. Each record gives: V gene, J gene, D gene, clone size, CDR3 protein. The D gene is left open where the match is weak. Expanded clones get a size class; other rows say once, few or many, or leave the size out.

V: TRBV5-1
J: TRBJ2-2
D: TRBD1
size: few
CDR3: ASSLRQGAGELF

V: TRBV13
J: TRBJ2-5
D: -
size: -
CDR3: ASSLLRETQY

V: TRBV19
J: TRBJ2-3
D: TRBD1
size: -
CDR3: ASARGQGSTDTQY

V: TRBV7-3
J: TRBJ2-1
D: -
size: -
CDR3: ASSLNRYNEQF

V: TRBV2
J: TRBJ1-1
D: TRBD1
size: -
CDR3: ARDRGPEAF

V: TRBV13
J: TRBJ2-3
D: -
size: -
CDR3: ASSLDGRDTQY

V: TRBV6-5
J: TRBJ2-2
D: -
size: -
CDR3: ASSYSWQTGELF

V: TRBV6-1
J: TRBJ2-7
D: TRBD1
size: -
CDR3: ASSEAGQKTYEQY

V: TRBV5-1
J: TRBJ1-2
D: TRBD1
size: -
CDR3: ASSRTGQGDYGYT

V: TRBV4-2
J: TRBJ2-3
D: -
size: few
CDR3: ASSRGGPGTDTQY

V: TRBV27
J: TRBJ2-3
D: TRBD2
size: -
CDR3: ASSRRTSGVTSTDTQY

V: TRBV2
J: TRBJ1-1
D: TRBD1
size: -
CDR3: ASSEDRGMNTEAF

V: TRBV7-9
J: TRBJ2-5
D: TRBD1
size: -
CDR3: ASSPYPGQDQETQY

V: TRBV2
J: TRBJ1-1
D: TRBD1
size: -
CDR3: ASSFQGERTEAF

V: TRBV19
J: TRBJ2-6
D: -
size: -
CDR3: ASSIGGSGANVLT

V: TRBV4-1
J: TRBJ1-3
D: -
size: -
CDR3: ASSQATGFQNTIY

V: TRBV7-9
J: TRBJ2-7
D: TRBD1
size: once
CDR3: ASSLAWTGKEYEQY

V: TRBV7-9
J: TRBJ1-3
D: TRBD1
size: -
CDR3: ASSVDRGSGNTIY

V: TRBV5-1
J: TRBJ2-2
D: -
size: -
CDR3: ASSLARTDTGELF

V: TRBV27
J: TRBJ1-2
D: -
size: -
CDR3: ASSPGGYGYT

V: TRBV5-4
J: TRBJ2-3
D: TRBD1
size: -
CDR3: ASSSPVPGQLRDTQY

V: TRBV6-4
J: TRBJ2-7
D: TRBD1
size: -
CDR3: ASRGQGRGEQY

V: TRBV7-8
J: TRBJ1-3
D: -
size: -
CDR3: ASSLDTARSGNTIY

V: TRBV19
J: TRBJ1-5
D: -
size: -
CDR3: ASSISGGHQPQH

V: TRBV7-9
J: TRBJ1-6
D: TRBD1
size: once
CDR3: ASSLAPGQGAPLH

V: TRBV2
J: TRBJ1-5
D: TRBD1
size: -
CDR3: ASRSGTGNQPQH

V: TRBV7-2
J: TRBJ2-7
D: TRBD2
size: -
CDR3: ASSLYTSGDEQY

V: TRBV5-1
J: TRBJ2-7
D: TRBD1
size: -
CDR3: ASSLTGGYEQY

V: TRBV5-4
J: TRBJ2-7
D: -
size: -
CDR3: ASSIGGLRSYEQY

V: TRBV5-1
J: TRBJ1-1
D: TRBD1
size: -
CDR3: ASSLVGQGMGMNTEAF

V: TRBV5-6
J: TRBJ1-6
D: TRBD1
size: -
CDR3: ASSLTGQGPRSPLH

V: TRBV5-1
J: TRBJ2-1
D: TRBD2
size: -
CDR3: ASSATSGSDNEQF

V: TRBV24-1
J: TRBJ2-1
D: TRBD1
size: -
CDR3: ATSGSRGSYNEQF